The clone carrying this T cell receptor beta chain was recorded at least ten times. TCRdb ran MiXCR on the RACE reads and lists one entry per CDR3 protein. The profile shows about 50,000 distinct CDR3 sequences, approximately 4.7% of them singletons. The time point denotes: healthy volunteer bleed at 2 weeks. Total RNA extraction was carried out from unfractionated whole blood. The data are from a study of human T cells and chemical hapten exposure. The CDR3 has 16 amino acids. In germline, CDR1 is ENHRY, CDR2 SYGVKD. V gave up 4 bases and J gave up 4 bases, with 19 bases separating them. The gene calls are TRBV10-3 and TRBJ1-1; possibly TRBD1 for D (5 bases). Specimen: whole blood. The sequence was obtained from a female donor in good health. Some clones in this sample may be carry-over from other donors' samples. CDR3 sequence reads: CAISAGGPSAPTEAFF. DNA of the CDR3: TGTGCCATCAGTGCTGGGGGACCCTCAGCACCCACTGAAGCTTTCTTT.